These 25 T cell receptor beta chains share one sample of origin, sequenced in a study of cytomegalovirus exposure and HLA in healthy donors. The PCR made use of 60 Vbeta and 13 Jbeta primers. TCRdb's copy holds only in-frame clones and misses some; the assay was immunoSEQ multiplex PCR. The sample records under 200,000 clones, approximately 80% being singletons. Sequenced input: PBMCs. Receptors originate from a man in his 60s in good health and CMV-seronegative.

V is TRBV7-2 and J is TRBJ2-1, with 7 bases fitting TRBD2. The CDR3 runs 13 residues. V was pared by 2 bases and J by 12 bases, with 7 bases of the junction left unmatched. CDR1 is SGHTA and CDR2 is FQGNSA in the germline V gene. The CDR3 nucleotides read TGTGCCAGCAGCTTAAGGGGCGGGGGATTGCAGTTCTTC. This sequence encodes CASSLRGGGLQFF.

This chain connects TRBV28 to TRBJ2-5; 7 nucleotides match TRBD1. The junction had 8 bases not matched to a gene; V was cut back by 3 bases and J by 1 base. The CDR3 sequence is 16 residues long. Germline-derived CDR1 and CDR2 are MDHEN and SYDVKM. This CDR3 is CASSLRPGTVQETQYF. As DNA, the CDR3 is TGTGCCAGCAGTTTGAGACCCGGGACAGTCCAAGAGACCCAGTACTTC.

The chain recombines TRBV9 with TRBJ1-1, with D hard to call. Trimming took 0 bases from V and 7 from J, leaving 25 bases between them. Germline V gene data show CDR1 as SGDLS and CDR2 as YYNGEE. The CDR3 extends over 18 amino acids. The chain's CDR3 is CASSVGVGLTGSVSEAFF. CDR3 bases: TGTGCCAGCAGCGTAGGAGTAGGTTTGACGGGTAGTGTAAGTGAAGCTTTCTTT.

V is TRBV5-1 and J is TRBJ1-1; 8 bases fit TRBD1. V was pared by 4 bases and J by 1 base, with 9 bases of the junction left unmatched. Germline values: CDR1 SGHRS, CDR2 YFSETQ. This CDR3 has 16 amino acids. The CDR3 DNA is TGCGCCAGCAGCACCCGGCCACAGGGGGGGAACACTGAAGCTTTCTTT. This encodes CASSTRPQGGNTEAFF.

The rearrangement links TRBV6-1 to TRBJ1-2, with TRBD1 identical over 9 bases. V shed 10 bases and J 8 bases; nucleotides not matched to a gene: 5. The CDR3 loop spans 11 amino acids. Germline lookup yields CDR1 MNHNS and CDR2 SASEGT. Here the CDR3 reads CATRDRVGYTF. The CDR3 coding sequence is TGTGCCACAAGGGACAGGGTGGGCTACACCTTC.

V gene TRBV10-3 combines with J gene TRBJ1-2; weak D call: TRBD1 (5 bases). The CDR3 loop spans 13 amino acids. Between the trimmed V and J ends, which lost 4 bases and 7 bases, there was a span of 13 bases. Germline CDR1 ENHRY, CDR2 SYGVKD. CDR3 residues: CAISGQGVSGYTF. The CDR3 DNA reads TGTGCCATCAGTGGTCAGGGTGTGAGTGGCTACACCTTC.

The chain employs TRBV28 and TRBJ2-7; TRBD2 agrees at 8 bases. With V trimmed by 8 bases and J by 0 bases, 6 bases remained unmatched. The germline gives CDR1 MDHEN, CDR2 SYDVKM. This CDR3 has 14 amino acids. CDR3 DNA: TGTGCCAGCGGGAGCGGGAGCCACTCCTACGAGCAGTACTTC. Protein product: CASGSGSHSYEQYF.

CDR3 nucleotide sequence: TGTGCCAGCAGCCAAGATAGAGACGGGTATGGCTACACCTTC. Protein sequence: CASSQDRDGYGYTF. V gene TRBV4-2 combines with J gene TRBJ1-2, with no clear D. The CDR3 spans 14 residues. Germline loops: CDR1 LGHNA, CDR2 YNFKEQ. V shed 0 bases and J shed 5 bases, with 10 bases lying between them.

The chain has TRBV19 and TRBJ1-5, with unresolved D. This CDR3 contains 17 residues. The ends were cut back, 5 bases at V and 0 bases at J, with 17 bases in the middle. Germline V gene lookup returns CDR1 LNHDA and CDR2 SQIVND (reference sequence). CDR3 DNA sequence: TGTGCCAGTAGTCAGGTCCTCGAGCATTTTAGCAATCAGCCCCAGCATTTT. Translation: CASSQVLEHFSNQPQHF.

This rearrangement joins TRBV30 to TRBJ1-2; D possibly corresponds to TRBD1 (5 bases). The V end lost 1 base, the J end lost 0 bases, and 6 bases lay between the germline ends. The CDR3 sequence is 13 residues long. CDR1 and CDR2 (germline): GTSNPN, SVGIG (reference sequence). The chain's CDR3 is CAWSAGTNYGYTF. CDR3 sequence (DNA): TGTGCCTGGAGTGCAGGGACTAACTATGGCTACACCTTC.

The rearrangement links TRBV9 to TRBJ2-7, with 14 nucleotides matching TRBD2. The germline V gene encodes CDR1 SGDLS and CDR2 YYNGEE. Germline trimming cut 3 bases from V and 4 bases from J; bases unmatched to any gene: 3. There are 15 residues in the CDR3. CDR3: CASSAGTSGGYEQYF. CDR3 nucleotide sequence: TGTGCCAGCAGCGCCGGGACTAGCGGGGGATACGAGCAGTACTTC.

The CDR3 is CAISLTGDRNTEAFF. The CDR3 nucleotides read TGTGCCATCAGCCTTACAGGGGATCGGAACACTGAAGCTTTCTTT. The V call is TRBV10-3, the J call TRBJ1-1, with 7 bases fitting TRBD1. Germline V gene data show CDR1 as ENHRY and CDR2 as SYGVKD. V trimming: 6 bases; J trimming: 1 base; junction bases outside the gene matches: 8. The CDR3 loop spans 15 amino acids.

The chain is built from TRBV10-3 and TRBJ2-1, with a possible D match to TRBD2 (6 bases). V lost 8 bases and J 2 bases, leaving 13 bases between the germline ends. Germline V gene lookup returns CDR1 ENHRY and CDR2 SYGVKD. CDR3 size: 14 residues. The CDR3: CAIGQLAPYNEQFF. The CDR3, as DNA: TGTGCCATCGGCCAACTAGCCCCCTACAATGAGCAGTTCTTC.

The sample holds a few counts of this clone. Written as DNA, the CDR3 is TGCGCCAGCAGCTTGGTACAGGGGGAAGGCTACGAGCAGTACTTC. Translating it yields CASSLVQGEGYEQYF. V and J are TRBV5-1 and TRBJ2-7; 8 nucleotides match TRBD1. The CDR3 runs 15 residues. The V segment lost 0 bases and the J segment 3 bases; nucleotides outside the gene matches: 5. Germline V gives CDR1 SGHRS, CDR2 YFSETQ.

The chain links TRBV10-2 to TRBJ2-2; 7 nucleotides agree with TRBD2. The CDR3 spans 13 residues. From germline, CDR1 is WSHSY and CDR2 SAAADI. V gave up 6 bases and J gave up 7 bases; unmatched junction bases: 5. CDR3 bases: TGCGCCAGCAGGGGGGGGTCGGGCGGGGAGCTGTTTTTT. This encodes CASRGGSGGELFF.

The V and J genes are TRBV4-2 and TRBJ2-3; tentatively, D is TRBD1 (5 bases). The CDR3 totals 15 residues. V lost 1 base to trimming and J lost 6 bases, with 14 bases between them. Germline CDR1 reads LGHNA; CDR2 reads YNFKEQ. This chain's CDR3 is CASSQVRAAGDTQYF. The CDR3 coding sequence is TGTGCCAGCAGCCAAGTCAGGGCCGCCGGGGATACGCAGTATTTT.

The chain couples TRBV6-1 to TRBJ1-2, with D unclear. The length of the CDR3 is 14 residues. Germline-derived CDR1 and CDR2 are MNHNS and SASEGT. V was clipped by 1 base and J by 7 bases, with 13 bases between them. The CDR3 DNA reads as TGTGCCAGCAGTGAAGTGAGAGGGTTGGGTGGCTACACCTTC. This gives the protein CASSEVRGLGGYTF.

The rearrangement links TRBV19 to TRBJ1-5; possible D gene TRBD1, 5 bases. V lost 8 bases, J lost 0 bases, and 11 bases lay in between. Germline CDR1 and CDR2: LNHDA and SQIVND (reference sequence). The CDR3 runs 14 residues. The CDR3 reads CASQTVNSNQPQHF. The CDR3 DNA follows: TGTGCCAGTCAGACAGTAAATAGCAATCAGCCCCAGCATTTT. The entire variable domain, with the rest obtained from reference TRBV19 and TRBJ1-5, is as follows: DGGITQSPKYLFRKEGQNVTLSCEQNLNHDAMYWYRQDPGQGLRLIYYSQIVNDFQKGDIAEGYSVSREKKESFPLTVTSAQKNPTAFYLCASQTVNSNQPQHFGDGTRLSIL.

J is TRBJ1-5 and V is TRBV6-1, with D unclear. Trimming cost V 1 base and J 6 bases, with 4 bases left between them. The CDR3 loop spans 12 amino acids. Germline values: CDR1 MNHNS, CDR2 SASEGT. The CDR3 DNA reads as TGTGCCAGCAGTGAAGATCGTCAGCCCCAGCATTTT. It is translated as CASSEDRQPQHF.

The chain is built from TRBV14 and TRBJ2-7; 11 bases map to TRBD2. CDR3 length: 16 amino acids. Germline CDR1 reads SGHDN; CDR2 reads FVKESK. Trimming removed 1 base from V and 3 bases from J; junction bases left unmatched: 5. CDR3 sequence reads: CASSQVTSGIYYEQYF. The DNA for the CDR3 is TGTGCCAGCAGCCAAGTGACTAGCGGGATTTACTACGAGCAGTACTTC. Full variable domain (rest looked up from reference TRBV14 and TRBJ2-7): EAGVTQFPSHSVIEKGQTVTLRCDPISGHDNLYWYRRVMGKEIKFLLHFVKESKQDESGMPNNRFLAERTGGTYSTLKVQPAELEDSGVYFCASSQVTSGIYYEQYFGPGTRLTVT.

V gene TRBV5-1 combines with J gene TRBJ2-3; 12 bases map to TRBD1. J was trimmed by 5 bases and V by 4 bases; bases with no gene match: 5. This CDR3 has 15 amino acids. From germline, CDR1 is SGHRS and CDR2 YFSETQ. The CDR3 nucleotides read TGCGCCAGCAGCCCGGGACAGGGGGCTGGAGATACGCAGTATTTT. Translation gives CASSPGQGAGDTQYF.

V usage is TRBV4-1 and J usage is TRBJ2-3; TRBD2 agrees at 11 bases. The germline V gene encodes CDR1 MGHRA and CDR2 YSYEKL. The CDR3 is 16 residues long. The V and J ends lost 1 base and 5 bases, in that order; junction bases with no gene match: 5. The CDR3 loop reads CASSQVIAGGGDTQYF. CDR3 sequence (DNA): TGCGCCAGCAGCCAAGTGATAGCGGGGGGGGGAGATACGCAGTATTTT.

The genes are TRBV6-1 and TRBJ2-5; TRBD1 aligns across 7 bases. The DNA matches TRBJ2-7 better at its end, which makes the J call doubtful. This CDR3 has 14 amino acids. CDR1 and CDR2 from the germline V gene are MNHNS and SASEGT. CDR3 sequence reads: CASSAGTVIDEQYF. CDR3 nucleotide sequence: TGTGCCAGCAGTGCCGGGACAGTTATCGACGAGCAGTACTTC.

The chain has TRBV5-1 and TRBJ1-2; 7 nucleotides agree with TRBD1. This CDR3 comprises 15 residues. With 3 bases clipped from V and 5 bases from J, the junction kept 10 bases outside the gene matches. Germline V CDR1 and CDR2: SGHRS, YFSETQ. The CDR3 reads CASSSPVTGSYGYTF. CDR3 DNA: TGCGCCAGCAGCTCCCCGGTGACAGGGAGTTATGGCTACACCTTC.

This rearrangement joins TRBV4-2 to TRBJ1-1; D is ambiguous. Germline CDR1 is LGHNA and CDR2 is YNFKEQ. V gave up 1 base and J gave up 7 bases, with 19 bases separating them. The CDR3 loop spans 16 amino acids. The DNA for the CDR3 is TGTGCCAGCAGCCAAGCACCAGGAACGGGAGGCTTTGAAGCTTTCTTT. This encodes CASSQAPGTGGFEAFF.